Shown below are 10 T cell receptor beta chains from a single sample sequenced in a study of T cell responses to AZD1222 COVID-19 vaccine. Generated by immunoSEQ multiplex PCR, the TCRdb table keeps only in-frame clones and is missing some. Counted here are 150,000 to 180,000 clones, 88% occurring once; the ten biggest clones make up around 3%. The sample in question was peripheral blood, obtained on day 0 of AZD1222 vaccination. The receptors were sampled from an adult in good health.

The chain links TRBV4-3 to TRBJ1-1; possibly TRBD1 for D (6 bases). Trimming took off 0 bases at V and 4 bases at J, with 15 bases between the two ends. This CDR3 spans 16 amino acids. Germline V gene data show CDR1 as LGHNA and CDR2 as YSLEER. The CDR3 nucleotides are TGCGCCAGCAGCCAAGATCTAGCGGGGGCGGCCACTGAAGCTTTCTTT. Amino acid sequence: CASSQDLAGAATEAFF.

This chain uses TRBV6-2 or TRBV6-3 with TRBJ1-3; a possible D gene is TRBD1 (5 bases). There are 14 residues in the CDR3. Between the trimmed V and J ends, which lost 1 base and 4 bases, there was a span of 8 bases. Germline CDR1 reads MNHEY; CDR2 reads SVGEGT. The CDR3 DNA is TGTGCCAGCAGTTACTGGAGGGGCGGAAACACCATATATTTT. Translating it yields CASSYWRGGNTIYF.

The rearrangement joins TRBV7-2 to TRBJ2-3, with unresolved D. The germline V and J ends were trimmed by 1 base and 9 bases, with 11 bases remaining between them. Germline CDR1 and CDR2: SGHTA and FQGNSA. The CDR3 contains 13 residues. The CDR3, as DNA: TGTGCCAGCAGCTTAGGGGTAGAGATAACGCAGTATTTT. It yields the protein CASSLGVEITQYF.

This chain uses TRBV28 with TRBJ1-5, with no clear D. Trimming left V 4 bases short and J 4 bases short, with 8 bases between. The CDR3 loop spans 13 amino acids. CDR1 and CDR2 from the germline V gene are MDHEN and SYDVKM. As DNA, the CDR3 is TGTGCCAGCAGTTCTTACGTTAATCAGCCCCAGCATTTT. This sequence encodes CASSSYVNQPQHF. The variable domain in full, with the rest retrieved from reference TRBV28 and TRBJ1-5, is DVKVTQSSRYLVKRTGEKVFLECVQDMDHENMFWYRQDPGLGLRLIYFSYDVKMKEKGDIPEGYSVSREKKERFSLILESASTNQTSMYLCASSSYVNQPQHFGDGTRLSIL.

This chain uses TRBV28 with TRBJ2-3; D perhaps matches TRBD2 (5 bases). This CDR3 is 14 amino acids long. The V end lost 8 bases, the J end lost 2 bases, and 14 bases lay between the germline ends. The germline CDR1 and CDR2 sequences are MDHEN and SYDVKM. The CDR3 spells CASHSGWTTDTQYF. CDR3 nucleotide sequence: TGTGCCAGCCATTCGGGGTGGACCACAGATACGCAGTATTTT.

The CDR3 spells CASSLAPRGKETQYF. The CDR3 coding sequence is TGTGCCAGCAGCTTAGCGCCCAGGGGGAAAGAGACCCAGTACTTC. J is TRBJ2-5 and V is TRBV7-2; 7 bases are shared with TRBD1. The CDR3 totals 15 residues. Germline trimming cut 0 bases from V and 3 bases from J; bases unmatched to any gene: 4. Looked up from germline, CDR1 is SGHTA and CDR2 is FQGNSA. Drawing the rest from reference TRBV7-2 and TRBJ2-5, the complete variable domain is GAGVSQSPSNKVTEKGKDVELRCDPISGHTALYWYRQSLGQGLEFLIYFQGNSAPDKSGLPSDRFSAERTGGSVSTLTIQRTQQEDSAVYLCASSLAPRGKETQYFGPGTRLLVL.

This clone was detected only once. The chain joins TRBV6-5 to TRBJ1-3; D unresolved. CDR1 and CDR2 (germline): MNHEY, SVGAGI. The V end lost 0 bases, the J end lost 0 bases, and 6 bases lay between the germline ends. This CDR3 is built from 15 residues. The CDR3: CASSYSLGSGNTIYF. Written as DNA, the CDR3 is TGTGCCAGCAGTTACTCTCTGGGCTCTGGAAACACCATATATTTT.

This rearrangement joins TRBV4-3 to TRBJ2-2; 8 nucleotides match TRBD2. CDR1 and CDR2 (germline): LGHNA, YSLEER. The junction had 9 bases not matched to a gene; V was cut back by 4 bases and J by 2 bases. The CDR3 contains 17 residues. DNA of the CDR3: TGCGCCAGCAGCCCGCGGGTTAGCGGGGTAAACACCGGGGAGCTGTTTTTT. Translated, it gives CASSPRVSGVNTGELFF.

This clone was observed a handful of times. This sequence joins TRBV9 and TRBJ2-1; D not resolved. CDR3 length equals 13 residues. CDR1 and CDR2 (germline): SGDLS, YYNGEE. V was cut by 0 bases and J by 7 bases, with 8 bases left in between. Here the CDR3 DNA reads TGTGCCAGCAGCGTAGGTGCTGGAAATGAGCAGTTCTTC. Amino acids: CASSVGAGNEQFF.

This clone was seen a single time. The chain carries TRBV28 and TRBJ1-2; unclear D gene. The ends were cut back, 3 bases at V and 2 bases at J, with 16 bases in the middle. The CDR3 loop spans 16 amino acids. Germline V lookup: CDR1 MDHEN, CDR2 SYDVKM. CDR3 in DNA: TGTGCCAGCAGTTTTCAGGTCGACGGCGCAAACTATGGCTACACCTTC. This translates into CASSFQVDGANYGYTF.